Below are 26 T cell receptor beta chains sequenced from a single sample in a study of T cell responses to AZD1222 COVID-19 vaccine. Assay used: immunoSEQ multiplex PCR; TCRdb lists only in-frame clones, some missing. The sample shows fewer than 6,000 clones, 89% of them seen only once. The sample consisted of peripheral blood, taken 28 days after the second AZD1222 dose. All receptors derive from an adult who received the AZD1222 COVID-19 vaccine.

This rearrangement joins TRBV7-9 to TRBJ1-1, with TRBD1 matching over 7 bases. This CDR3 is 16 amino acids long. The junction had 11 bases not matched to a gene; V was cut back by 2 bases and J by 5 bases. Germline V gene sequence: CDR1 SEHNR, CDR2 FQNEAQ (reference sequence). CDR3 sequence (DNA): TGTGCCAGCAGCTTACGGGACAGCCCTACCAATACTGAAGCTTTCTTT. As protein: CASSLRDSPTNTEAFF.

The chain carries TRBV28 and TRBJ1-1; 8 nucleotides line up with TRBD1. Unmatched junction bases numbered 8, after V lost 6 bases and J lost 11 bases. CDR1 is MDHEN, CDR2 SYDVKM, per germline. CDR3 size: 12 residues. CDR3 DNA: TGTGCCAGCAGGGTCGGACAGGGAAGGGCTTTCTTT. Protein: CASRVGQGRAFF.

This CDR3 is CASSVDRAGPQHF. CDR3 sequence (DNA): TGTGCCAGTAGTGTGGACAGGGCTGGGCCCCAGCATTTT. The genes are TRBV19 and TRBJ1-5; 8 nucleotides match TRBD1. Germline values: CDR1 LNHDA, CDR2 SQIVND (reference sequence). This CDR3 has 13 amino acids. V lost 5 bases, J lost 9 bases, and 6 bases stayed unmatched.

This clone was observed once. The genes are TRBV18 and TRBJ2-1; TRBD1 might be the D (6 bases). CDR1 and CDR2 from the germline V gene are KGHSH and LQKENI. CDR3 length: 13 amino acids. Deletions cut 4 bases from V and 4 bases from J, with 8 bases between. The CDR3 coding sequence is TGTGCCAGCTCACTGGACAGATACAATGAGCAGTTCTTC. As protein: CASSLDRYNEQFF.

With regard to this clone: One junction end disagrees with the germline gene, perhaps due to a read error. This chain joins TRBV28 and TRBJ1-1; perhaps TRBD1 as D (5 bases). CDR3 length: 11 amino acids. Per germline, CDR1 MDHEN and CDR2 SYDVKM. Written as DNA, the CDR3 is TGTGCCACCGGGGCCCCCCCTGGGCAAGTCTTT. As protein: CATGAPPGQVF. The full variable domain, completed using reference TRBV28 and TRBJ1-1, is DVKVTQSSRYLVKRTGEKVFLECVQDMDHENMFWYRQDPGLGLRLIYFSYDVKMKEKGDIPEGYSVSREKKERFSLILESASTNQTSMYLCATGAPPGQVFGQGTRLTVV.

The rearrangement joins TRBV18 to TRBJ2-7, with D perhaps TRBD2 (5 bases). Looked up from germline, CDR1 is KGHSH and CDR2 is LQKENI. CDR3 length: 14 residues. V shed 3 bases and J shed 6 bases, with 15 bases lying between them. The CDR3 region is CASSPDKDSAEQYF. The CDR3 nucleotides read TGTGCCAGCTCACCCGACAAGGACTCTGCCGAGCAGTACTTC.

This clone is large in the sample. The rearrangement joins TRBV28 to TRBJ2-1; D not resolved. Trimming took off 6 bases at V and 0 bases at J, with 15 bases between the two ends. The CDR3 is 16 amino acids. CDR1 is MDHEN, CDR2 SYDVKM, per germline. CDR3 coding DNA: TGTGCCAGCAGCAATAGACTCGGCGGCTCCTACAATGAGCAGTTCTTC. Translated: CASSNRLGGSYNEQFF.

The gene calls are TRBV5-6 and TRBJ2-7; tentatively, D is TRBD1 or TRBD2 (5 bases each). The germline V gene encodes CDR1 SGHDT and CDR2 YYEEEE. The CDR3 loop spans 14 amino acids. V lost 4 bases to trimming and J lost 5 bases, with 16 bases between them. CDR3 amino acids: CASSLMGDWHEQYF. DNA for the CDR3: TGTGCCAGCAGCCTTATGGGGGATTGGCACGAGCAGTACTTC.

The gene calls are TRBV19 and TRBJ2-5, with 9 bases lining up with TRBD2. Germline V gene data show CDR1 as LNHDA and CDR2 as SQIVND (reference sequence). V gave up 5 bases and J gave up 5 bases; unmatched junction bases: 9. The CDR3 covers 15 residues. CDR3 protein: CASSGVAGVSETQYF. CDR3 sequence (DNA): TGTGCCAGTAGTGGAGTAGCGGGAGTGTCTGAGACCCAGTACTTC.

This clone has a single count. The chain links TRBV12-3 or TRBV12-4 to TRBJ1-5; D is ambiguous. CDR3 length: 9 residues. The germline V and J ends were trimmed by 11 bases and 5 bases, with 4 bases remaining between them. As DNA, the CDR3 is TGTGCCCCTTATCAGCCCCAGCATTTT. Its protein product is CAPYQPQHF.

The DNA of the CDR3 is TGTGCCAGTAGTGGCCGGACAGGGGGCAATCAGCCCCAGCATTTT. As protein: CASSGRTGGNQPQHF. The chain carries TRBV19 and TRBJ1-5; 9 bases match TRBD1. The V segment lost 5 bases and the J segment 2 bases; nucleotides outside the gene matches: 4. Germline CDR1 LNHDA, CDR2 SQIVND (reference sequence). The CDR3 is 15 residues long. Full variable domain (rest looked up from reference TRBV19 and TRBJ1-5): DGGITQSPKYLFRKEGQNVTLSCEQNLNHDAMYWYRQDPGQGLRLIYYSQIVNDFQKGDIAEGYSVSREKKESFPLTVTSAQKNPTAFYLCASSGRTGGNQPQHFGDGTRLSIL.

The V gene is TRBV5-4, the J gene TRBJ2-7; 13 bases fit TRBD2. Trimming at V came to 4 bases and at J to 5 bases, leaving 6 bases not matched to a gene. The CDR3 totals 15 residues. Germline CDR1 is SGHNT and CDR2 is YYREEE (reference sequence). The CDR3 coding sequence is TGTGCCAGCAGCGTGGGGACTAGCGGGAAACACGAGCAGTACTTC. Residues: CASSVGTSGKHEQYF.

The gene calls are TRBV11-2 and TRBJ2-1; the D gene is possibly TRBD2 (5 bases). This CDR3 is built from 13 residues. Trimming cost V 5 bases and J 7 bases, with 12 bases left between them. Germline CDR1 and CDR2: SGHAT and FQNNGV. CDR3 sequence: CASSPPGVNEQFF. For the CDR3, the DNA is TGTGCCAGCAGCCCCCCCGGGGTGAATGAGCAGTTCTTC.

CDR3 bases: TGTGCCAGCAGTGGACCGAATAATAATTCACCCCTCCACTTT. Translation gives CASSGPNNNSPLHF. V usage is TRBV2 and J usage is TRBJ1-6; D gene ambiguous. In germline, CDR1 is SNHLY, CDR2 FYNNEI. Trimming took off 4 bases at V and 5 bases at J, with 9 bases between the two ends. CDR3 length: 14 residues.

The chain employs TRBV7-2 and TRBJ2-3; no clear D gene. This CDR3 comprises 13 residues. V dropped 2 bases and J dropped 4 bases, with 7 bases sitting between them. Germline CDR1 SGHTA, CDR2 FQGNSA. The DNA of the CDR3 is TGTGCCAGCAGCTTAAGTGTCCCAGATACGCAGTATTTT. Translated, it gives CASSLSVPDTQYF.

This chain connects TRBV3-1 (or the pseudogene TRBV3-2) to TRBJ2-7; D tentatively reads TRBD1 or TRBD2 (5 bases each). V lost 6 bases and J lost 0, with 15 bases in between. The CDR3 runs to 15 residues. Germline V gives CDR1 LGHDT, CDR2 YNNKEL (reference sequence). The CDR3 coding sequence is TGTGCCAGCAGTCCCGGGACGGCGGACTCCTACGAGCAGTACTTC. Its translation is CASSPGTADSYEQYF.

The genes are TRBV18 and TRBJ1-5; TRBD1 might be the D (6 bases). Per germline, CDR1 KGHSH and CDR2 LQKENI. The CDR3 sequence is 16 residues long. V gave up 1 base and J gave up 10 bases, with 20 bases separating them. Written as DNA, the CDR3 is TGTGCCAGCTCACCACGGGACCCTGTTAAGGGGGATCCCCAGCATTTT. This encodes CASSPRDPVKGDPQHF.

V gene TRBV9 combines with J gene TRBJ2-5; possibly TRBD2 for D (5 bases). Germline CDR1 SGDLS, CDR2 YYNGEE. There are 15 residues in the CDR3. Trimming left V 0 bases short and J 4 bases short, with 13 bases between. This chain's CDR3 is CASSVGGSSGETQYF. The CDR3 nucleotides read TGTGCCAGCAGCGTAGGTGGGAGTTCGGGAGAGACCCAGTACTTC.

This clone has only one observation. The chain carries TRBV19 and TRBJ2-3, with TRBD2 matching over 7 bases. CDR1 is LNHDA and CDR2 is SQIVND in the germline V gene (reference sequence). V was pared by 7 bases and J by 6 bases, with 4 bases of the junction left unmatched. There are 12 residues in the CDR3. CDR3 protein: CASTIGGDTQYF. CDR3 nucleotides: TGTGCCAGTACCATCGGGGGGGATACGCAGTATTTT.

The chain joins TRBV19 to TRBJ1-1; no firm D call. The CDR3 spans 15 residues. The germline V and J ends were trimmed by 5 bases and 3 bases, with 16 bases remaining between them. The germline CDR1 and CDR2 sequences are LNHDA and SQIVND (reference sequence). As DNA, the CDR3 is TGTGCCAGTAGTCCTAAGACACTCCAGCACACTGAAGCTTTCTTT. Translating it yields CASSPKTLQHTEAFF.

The chain combines TRBV4-1 with TRBJ2-5, with D uncertain. CDR1 is MGHRA and CDR2 is YSYEKL in the germline V gene. Trimming removed 1 base from V and 1 base from J, with 7 bases in between. This CDR3 spans 14 amino acids. CDR3 sequence reads: CASSQGHLQETQYF. In DNA form, the CDR3 reads TGCGCCAGCAGCCAAGGGCATCTCCAAGAGACCCAGTACTTC.

The chain links TRBV30 to TRBJ1-6; 8 bases match TRBD1. CDR3 length: 14 amino acids. Germline V CDR1 and CDR2: GTSNPN, SVGIG (reference sequence). V shed 2 bases, J shed 8 bases, and the junction held 5 bases outside the gene matches. In DNA form, the CDR3 reads TGTGCCTGGAGTCCGGGACAGGATTATTCACCCCTCCACTTT. This sequence encodes CAWSPGQDYSPLHF.

The chain combines TRBV2 with TRBJ2-7; 8 bases agree with TRBD1. The V gene's germline CDR1 is SNHLY and CDR2 FYNNEI. V was clipped by 2 bases and J by 6 bases; unmatched bases: 12. The CDR3 loop spans 16 amino acids. DNA of the CDR3: TGTGCCAGCAGTGAACTCTCAGGGGGCCCGGCTCTCGAGCAGTACTTC. Protein product: CASSELSGGPALEQYF. The whole variable domain, remainder taken from reference TRBV2 and TRBJ2-7, is EPEVTQTPSHQVTQMGQEVILRCVPISNHLYFYWYRQILGQKVEFLVSFYNNEISEKSEIFDDQFSVERPDGSNFTLKIRSTKLEDSAMYFCASSELSGGPALEQYFGPGTRLTVT.

The chain employs TRBV7-2 and TRBJ1-2; no definite D call. The CDR3 contains 12 residues. The germline CDR1 and CDR2 sequences are SGHTA and FQGNSA. V lost 5 bases and J 8 bases, leaving 12 bases between the germline ends. The CDR3 coding sequence is TGTGCCAGCAGCCCCGACTTTCTCGGCTACACCTTC. Translating it yields CASSPDFLGYTF.

This sequence joins TRBV3-1 (or the pseudogene TRBV3-2) and TRBJ2-5; D assignment may be TRBD1 or TRBD2 (5 bases each). The CDR3 covers 14 residues. V was trimmed by 5 bases and J by 1 base, leaving 11 bases between them. Per the germline V gene, CDR1 is LGHDT and CDR2 is YNNKEL (reference sequence). CDR3 residues: CASSWVGPQETQYF. CDR3 coding DNA: TGTGCCAGCAGCTGGGTGGGACCCCAAGAGACCCAGTACTTC.

This chain links TRBV5-5 with TRBJ1-1; no clear D gene. CDR1 SGHKS and CDR2 YYEKEE come from the germline V gene (reference sequence). The CDR3 length is 14 residues. V gave up 0 bases and J gave up 2 bases, with 8 bases separating them. CDR3 sequence reads: CASSLAGGNTEAFF. The CDR3 coding sequence is TGTGCCAGCAGCTTGGCCGGCGGAAACACTGAAGCTTTCTTT.